The source of this T cell receptor (beta chain) is a study of T cells after yellow fever vaccination. TCRdb reprocessed the 5' RACE reads via MiXCR and lists one record per CDR3 protein. The sample lists 200,000 to 250,000 distinct CDR3 sequences, less than 9% occurring once. Specimen: CD4+ T cells sorted from PBMCs, collected 15 days after the yellow fever booster vaccination. The sequence derives from a man younger than 40 who received the YFV17D yellow fever vaccine.

CDR3 in amino acids: CASSLARSGSFLDTQYF. CDR3 DNA: TGTGCCAGCAGTTTAGCGCGTAGCGGGAGTTTTTTAGATACGCAGTATTTT. The chain is built from TRBV12-3 or TRBV12-4 and TRBJ2-3; 9 positions match TRBD2. V lost 0 bases and J lost 5; bases outside the gene matches: 9. CDR3 length: 17 residues.